The rows below give T cell receptor beta chains drawn from one sample of a study of blood T cell repertoires in COVID-19. Some clones are missing from TCRdb's copy, which holds only in-frame ones; the method was immunoSEQ multiplex PCR. The repertoire consists of approximately 100,000 clones, with 85% to 90% occurring once and the leading ten covering 5% to 6.5%. Sequencing was done on a sample of peripheral blood. These receptors were obtained from a human donor in a cohort sampled during active COVID-19. Both conserved end residues are part of each CDR3. Each record gives: D gene, V gene, clone size, J gene, CDR3 protein, CDR3 DNA. A D gene is named only where the DNA matches it firmly. Expanded clones get a size class; other rows say once, few or many, or leave the size out.

D: -
V: TRBV5-1
size: -
J: TRBJ2-5
CDR3: CASSSNQETQYF
DNA: TGCGCCAGCAGCTCCAACCAAGAGACCCAGTACTTC

D: TRBD1
V: TRBV7-8
size: -
J: TRBJ1-3
CDR3: CASSDRQGAIGNTIYF
DNA: TGTGCCAGCAGCGACCGACAGGGGGCAATTGGAAACACCATATATTTT

D: -
V: TRBV15
size: -
J: TRBJ1-4
CDR3: CATRARDTRNEKLFF
DNA: TGTGCCACCAGGGCTCGGGACACTAGAAATGAAAAACTGTTTTTT

D: -
V: TRBV7-2
size: -
J: TRBJ1-2
CDR3: CASSLVRGANYGYTF
DNA: TGTGCCAGCAGCTTAGTTCGCGGAGCTAACTATGGCTACACCTTC

D: TRBD2
V: TRBV19
size: -
J: TRBJ2-7
CDR3: CASASSGGPYEQYF
DNA: TGTGCCAGCGCCTCTAGCGGGGGGCCCTACGAGCAGTACTTC

D: TRBD1
V: TRBV18
size: -
J: TRBJ1-1
CDR3: CASSPNRGREAFF
DNA: TGTGCCAGCTCACCAAACAGGGGGAGGGAAGCTTTCTTT

D: -
V: TRBV19
size: once
J: TRBJ1-5
CDR3: CASSERARQPQHF
DNA: TGTGCCAGTAGTGAGAGGGCCAGGCAGCCCCAGCATTTT

D: -
V: TRBV13
size: -
J: TRBJ2-1
CDR3: CASSLGQGRGGIYNEQFF
DNA: TGTGCCAGCAGCTTAGGCCAGGGGAGGGGGGGAATCTACAATGAGCAGTTCTTC

D: -
V: TRBV19
size: -
J: TRBJ1-6
CDR3: CASSAGGRAQPPLHF
DNA: TGTGCCAGTAGTGCCGGAGGGCGGGCCCAACCACCCCTCCACTTT

D: -
V: TRBV5-6
size: -
J: TRBJ1-1
CDR3: CASSSPGWTEAFF
DNA: TGTGCCAGCAGCTCGCCGGGATGGACTGAAGCTTTCTTT

D: TRBD2
V: TRBV2
size: -
J: TRBJ2-5
CDR3: CASSELAGGGETQYF
DNA: TGTGCCAGCAGTGAGCTAGCGGGAGGAGGGGAGACCCAGTACTTC

D: -
V: TRBV12-5
size: -
J: TRBJ2-2
CDR3: CASGRLGGDTGELFF
DNA: TGTGCTAGTGGCCGACTTGGCGGGGACACCGGGGAGCTGTTTTTT

D: TRBD1
V: TRBV11-2
size: -
J: TRBJ1-6
CDR3: CASSWGQINSPLHF
DNA: TGTGCCAGCAGCTGGGGACAGATTAATTCACCCCTCCACTTT

D: -
V: TRBV25-1
size: -
J: TRBJ2-4
CDR3: CASSETTGNLAKNIQYF
DNA: TGTGCCAGCAGTGAGACAACCGGGAACTTAGCCAAAAACATTCAGTACTTC

D: TRBD1
V: TRBV6-6
size: -
J: TRBJ2-1
CDR3: CASSSGQVSYNEQFF
DNA: TGTGCCAGCAGTTCCGGACAGGTGTCCTACAATGAGCAGTTCTTC

D: TRBD1
V: TRBV9
size: -
J: TRBJ2-2
CDR3: CASSGTGGTGELFF
DNA: TGTGCCAGCAGCGGGACAGGGGGCACCGGGGAGCTGTTTTTT

D: TRBD2
V: TRBV11-3
size: once
J: TRBJ2-1
CDR3: CASSFLLADNEQFF
DNA: TGTGCCAGCAGCTTCCTACTAGCGGACAATGAGCAGTTCTTC

D: TRBD2
V: TRBV11-2
size: -
J: TRBJ2-7
CDR3: CASSWVSGTYEQYF
DNA: TGTGCCAGCAGCTGGGTTAGCGGGACCTACGAGCAGTACTTC

D: -
V: TRBV28
size: -
J: TRBJ1-2
CDR3: CASSVTGNYGYTF
DNA: TGTGCCAGCAGTGTTACAGGGAACTATGGCTACACCTTC

D: -
V: TRBV6-1
size: -
J: TRBJ2-1
CDR3: CASSEARRGEQFF
DNA: TGTGCCAGCAGTGAAGCCCGCAGGGGTGAGCAGTTCTTC

D: TRBD1
V: TRBV5-1
size: -
J: TRBJ2-5
CDR3: CASSFEGAEWETQYF
DNA: TGCGCCAGCAGCTTTGAGGGGGCGGAATGGGAGACCCAGTACTTC

D: TRBD1
V: TRBV5-1
size: -
J: TRBJ1-1
CDR3: CASSQRTGNTEAFF
DNA: TGCGCCAGCAGTCAAAGGACAGGGAACACTGAAGCTTTCTTT

D: -
V: TRBV25-1
size: -
J: TRBJ1-1
CDR3: CASSSWRGMNTEAFF
DNA: TGTGCCAGCAGTAGCTGGCGGGGGATGAACACTGAAGCTTTCTTT

D: -
V: TRBV30
size: -
J: TRBJ2-7
CDR3: CAWKFLGLGAYEQYF
DNA: TGTGCCTGGAAGTTTCTCGGCCTAGGGGCCTACGAGCAGTACTTC

D: TRBD1
V: TRBV6-5
size: -
J: TRBJ1-1
CDR3: CASTPYRGGAEAFF
DNA: TGTGCCAGCACTCCCTACAGGGGGGGGGCTGAAGCTTTCTTT

D: -
V: TRBV3-1/TRBV3-2
size: -
J: TRBJ1-5
CDR3: CASSQEPGGLGQPQHF
DNA: TGTGCCAGCAGCCAAGAGCCGGGAGGGTTGGGACAGCCCCAGCATTTT

D: -
V: TRBV12-3/TRBV12-4
size: -
J: TRBJ2-7
CDR3: CASSSGYEQYF
DNA: TGTGCCAGCAGTTCGGGGTACGAGCAGTACTTC

D: TRBD1
V: TRBV3-1/TRBV3-2
size: -
J: TRBJ1-1
CDR3: CASSRPGQINTEAFF
DNA: TGTGCCAGCAGCCGACCGGGACAGATAAACACTGAAGCTTTCTTT

D: -
V: TRBV6-2/TRBV6-3
size: -
J: TRBJ1-3
CDR3: CASSSIDRSGNTIYF
DNA: TGTGCCAGCAGCTCTATCGACAGGTCTGGAAACACCATATATTTT

D: TRBD1
V: TRBV6-2/TRBV6-3
size: -
J: TRBJ1-5
CDR3: CASSQTGAWRNQPQHF
DNA: TGTGCCAGCAGTCAGACAGGGGCATGGCGCAATCAGCCCCAGCATTTT

D: TRBD2
V: TRBV5-4
size: -
J: TRBJ2-5
CDR3: CASSLGLAGVRETQYF
DNA: TGTGCCAGCAGCTTGGGTCTAGCGGGAGTTCGGGAGACCCAGTACTTC

D: -
V: TRBV6-5
size: -
J: TRBJ2-5
CDR3: CASSPLQGARTQYF
DNA: TGTGCCAGCAGTCCACTACAGGGTGCTAGAACCCAGTACTTC

D: TRBD2
V: TRBV4-1
size: -
J: TRBJ2-5
CDR3: CASSQEQLAGLETQYF
DNA: TGCGCCAGCAGCCAAGAGCAACTAGCGGGTTTAGAGACCCAGTACTTC

D: TRBD1
V: TRBV7-3
size: -
J: TRBJ1-6
CDR3: CASRAGTGLSPLHF
DNA: TGTGCCAGCAGAGCCGGGACAGGACTCTCACCCCTCCACTTT

D: -
V: TRBV4-2
size: -
J: TRBJ2-7
CDR3: CASSRGGPYEQYF
DNA: TGTGCCAGCAGCCGGGGGGGGCCCTACGAGCAGTACTTC

D: -
V: TRBV5-6
size: -
J: TRBJ1-1
CDR3: CASSGGNSYTEAFF
DNA: TGTGCCAGCAGCGGCGGGAACTCTTACACTGAAGCTTTCTTT

D: TRBD1
V: TRBV10-3
size: -
J: TRBJ1-2
CDR3: CAINDAGGRNYGYTF
DNA: TGTGCCATTAACGACGCAGGGGGCCGGAACTATGGCTACACCTTC

D: -
V: TRBV12-5
size: -
J: TRBJ2-7
CDR3: CASGLGRYPPYEQYF
DNA: TGTGCTAGTGGTTTGGGGCGGTACCCACCCTACGAGCAGTACTTC

D: TRBD2
V: TRBV10-2
size: -
J: TRBJ2-3
CDR3: CASSAGTSVNTQYF
DNA: TGCGCCAGCAGTGCCGGGACTAGCGTGAATACGCAGTATTTT

D: TRBD1
V: TRBV18
size: once
J: TRBJ1-2
CDR3: CASSPRDIPGGYGYTF
DNA: TGTGCCAGCTCACCAAGGGACATCCCAGGGGGATATGGCTACACCTTC

D: TRBD1
V: TRBV18
size: -
J: TRBJ1-1
CDR3: CASSPLDRASVNTEAFF
DNA: TGTGCCAGCTCACCGTTGGACAGGGCTTCGGTAAACACTGAAGCTTTCTTT

D: -
V: TRBV4-2
size: -
J: TRBJ2-2
CDR3: CASSQPGSNTGELFF
DNA: TGTGCCAGCAGCCAACCCGGGTCGAACACCGGGGAGCTGTTTTTT

D: TRBD2
V: TRBV6-6
size: -
J: TRBJ2-4
CDR3: CASSSTSDGKNIQYF
DNA: TGTGCCAGCAGTTCGACTAGCGACGGCAAAAACATTCAGTACTTC

D: -
V: TRBV28
size: once
J: TRBJ1-2
CDR3: CASSSTDVLGYTF
DNA: TGTGCCAGCAGTTCGACAGACGTACTTGGCTACACCTTC

D: -
V: TRBV7-8
size: -
J: TRBJ2-3
CDR3: CASSEGQQRRNTQYF
DNA: TGTGCCAGCAGCGAGGGCCAACAACGACGAAATACGCAGTATTTT

D: -
V: TRBV5-4
size: -
J: TRBJ1-2
CDR3: CASSQTGLNYTF
DNA: TGTGCCAGCAGCCAAACGGGGTTAAACTACACCTTC

D: -
V: TRBV9
size: -
J: TRBJ1-1
CDR3: CASSSGAVNTEAFF
DNA: TGTGCCAGCAGCTCAGGGGCGGTGAACACTGAAGCTTTCTTT

D: -
V: TRBV11-1
size: -
J: TRBJ2-5
CDR3: CASSLVGRTQETQYF
DNA: TGTGCCAGCAGCTTAGTAGGACGGACACAAGAGACCCAGTACTTC

D: -
V: TRBV24-1
size: -
J: TRBJ2-1
CDR3: CATSGMGEAYNEQFF
DNA: TGTGCCACCAGTGGAATGGGAGAGGCCTACAATGAGCAGTTCTTC

D: -
V: TRBV19
size: -
J: TRBJ1-6
CDR3: CASTTGNSPLHF
DNA: TGTGCCAGTACAACAGGGAACTCACCCCTCCACTTT

D: TRBD2
V: TRBV3-1/TRBV3-2
size: -
J: TRBJ2-1
CDR3: CASSPGLAVNEQFF
DNA: TGTGCCAGCAGCCCGGGACTAGCGGTCAATGAGCAGTTCTTC

D: -
V: TRBV6-2/TRBV6-3
size: -
J: TRBJ2-7
CDR3: CASSYPARNQEQYF
DNA: TGTGCCAGCAGTTACCCGGCTAGGAACCAAGAGCAGTACTTC

D: TRBD2
V: TRBV27
size: -
J: TRBJ2-5
CDR3: CASSSPTSGGVRETQYF
DNA: TGTGCCAGCAGTTCCCCGACTAGCGGGGGAGTGAGGGAGACCCAGTACTTC

D: TRBD1
V: TRBV7-3
size: -
J: TRBJ2-2
CDR3: CASSLMGQGTRGELFF
DNA: TGTGCCAGCAGCTTAATGGGACAGGGGACCCGCGGGGAGCTGTTTTTT

D: -
V: TRBV6-1
size: -
J: TRBJ2-3
CDR3: CASSEAAGRSGAQYF
DNA: TGTGCCAGCAGTGAAGCCGCAGGCAGGTCCGGGGCGCAGTATTTT

D: -
V: TRBV3-1/TRBV3-2
size: -
J: TRBJ2-7
CDR3: CASSLIVQGSPYEQYF
DNA: TGTGCCAGCAGTCTTATAGTCCAGGGAAGTCCCTACGAGCAGTACTTC

D: TRBD1
V: TRBV12-3/TRBV12-4
size: -
J: TRBJ2-2
CDR3: CASINRGWELFF
DNA: TGTGCCAGCATCAACAGGGGCTGGGAGCTGTTTTTT

D: -
V: TRBV29-1
size: -
J: TRBJ2-1
CDR3: CSVARYNEQFF
DNA: TGCAGCGTTGCCAGGTACAATGAGCAGTTCTTC